Listed here are 21 T cell receptor beta chains from one sample, sequenced in a study of blood T cells in healthy people across ages. The second PCR ran roughly 6 to 11 cycles with a sample-barcoded 5' primer and J-beta primers. TCRdb reanalysed the 5' RACE reads using MiXCR and keeps one entry per CDR3 protein. Among hundreds of thousands of distinct CDR3 sequences, 25% to 30% were seen once, and the ten largest hold 15% to 19%. The sequenced material came from blood. These receptors were taken from an elderly woman in good health.

A remark on this clonotype: A much larger clone differs from this one at a single base, so this may be a read error. The chain links TRBV24-1 to TRBJ2-3; the D gene is possibly TRBD2 (5 bases). V was shortened by 8 bases and J by 10 bases, with 12 bases between the two germline ends. CDR3 length: 11 residues. Germline CDR1 is KGHDR and CDR2 is SFDVKD. The CDR3 DNA reads TGTGCCACCATGATGAGGGATGCGCAGTATTTT. It is translated as CATMMRDAQYF.

Details on this clonotype: One junction end disagrees with the germline gene, perhaps due to a read error. The chain is built from TRBV18 and TRBJ2-1; TRBD1 agrees at 7 bases. This CDR3 is 15 amino acids long. CDR1 is KGHSH, CDR2 LQKENI, per germline. The CDR3 DNA sequence: TGTGCCAGCTCAGCAGAGGGGGACAGCTACAATGAGCAGGTCTTC. Residues: CASSAEGDSYNEQVF.

About this clonotype: It may be a read error: a sequence one base away is much more abundant. The gene calls are TRBV7-2 and TRBJ2-7, with D maybe TRBD2 (6 bases). The CDR3 totals 14 residues. Germline-derived CDR1 and CDR2 are SGHTA and FQGNSA. Trimming removed 6 bases at V and 7 bases at J, with 19 bases between. The CDR3 loop is CASRRDGGYNEQYF. The CDR3 DNA is TGTGCCAGCAGGAGGGACGGGGGATACAATGAGCAGTACTTC.

This clonotype turned up a few times. The rearrangement joins TRBV6-6 to TRBJ1-4; D is unresolved. V gave up 4 bases and J gave up 8 bases, with 11 bases separating them. The CDR3 consists of 13 residues. Per germline, CDR1 MNHNY and CDR2 SVGAGI (reference sequence). The CDR3 DNA reads TGTGCCAGCAGTTCCTCACGTGGGGAAAAACTGTTTTTT. This encodes CASSSSRGEKLFF.

For this clonotype: This clone may be a read error of a much larger clone one base away. This chain joins TRBV6-2 or TRBV6-3 and TRBJ2-7, with D perhaps being TRBD1 or TRBD2 (6 bases each). Germline loops: CDR1 MNHEY, CDR2 SVGEGT. The CDR3 spans 15 residues. Between the trimmed V and J ends, which lost 4 bases and 7 bases, there was a span of 20 bases. Here the CDR3 DNA reads TGTGCCAGCAGTTTTCGGGACTCAGGGGTGGGTGAGCAGTACTTC. Protein sequence: CASSFRDSGVGEQYF.

This clonotype appeared many times. The chain has TRBV7-6 and TRBJ1-5; no reliable D call. CDR3 size: 14 residues. Deletions cut 2 bases from V and 9 bases from J, with 14 bases between. Per germline, CDR1 SGHVS and CDR2 FNYEAQ. The DNA of the CDR3 is TGTGCCAGCAGCTTAACGGCCGCCGCGTCGCCCCAGCATTTT. Protein: CASSLTAAASPQHF.

This clonotype was observed a handful of times. Possible read error: a much larger clone is one base away. The chain recombines TRBV15 with TRBJ2-6; 8 bases agree with TRBD2. The CDR3 sequence is 19 residues long. Germline-derived CDR1 and CDR2 are LNHNV and YYDKDF (reference sequence). This chain's CDR3 is CATSKLAVTRRSGANVRTF. Written as DNA, the CDR3 is TGTGCCACCAGCAAACTAGCGGTAACCCGAAGGTCTGGGGCCAACGTCCGGACTTTC.

This clonotype has only a few counts. The rearrangement links TRBV12-5 to TRBJ1-3; D gene ambiguous. The CDR3 is 12 amino acids. The V and J ends lost 6 bases and 0 bases respectively, with 3 bases between them. In germline, CDR1 is LGHNT, CDR2 FRNRAP. For the CDR3, the DNA is TGTGCTAGTGGGCACTCTGGAAACACCATATATTTT. Translating it yields CASGHSGNTIYF.

This clonotype was counted a few times. This sequence joins TRBV4-1 and TRBJ1-1; D gene ambiguous. Trimming left V 4 bases short and J 2 bases short, with 14 bases between. The CDR3 has 15 amino acids. Germline values: CDR1 MGHRA, CDR2 YSYEKL. The CDR3 sequence: CASSPQEGLNTEAFF. CDR3 nucleotide sequence: TGCGCCAGCAGCCCGCAGGAGGGCCTAAACACTGAAGCTTTCTTT.

This clonotype occurred a few times. V is TRBV9 and J is TRBJ2-3, with 12 bases lining up with TRBD2. Germline assignment: CDR1 SGDLS and CDR2 YYNGEE. After removal of 3 bases from V and 8 bases from J, the junction contained 4 bases not matched to a gene. The CDR3 spans 14 residues. The CDR3: CASSDLAGGGTQYF. In DNA, the CDR3 is TGTGCCAGCAGCGATCTAGCGGGGGGGGGTACGCAGTATTTT.

This clonotype was counted many times. V usage is TRBV7-6 and J usage is TRBJ1-6; perhaps TRBD1 as D (6 bases). Trimming pared 2 bases from V and 5 bases from J, leaving 10 bases between. The CDR3 is 15 amino acids. CDR1 and CDR2 from the germline V gene are SGHVS and FNYEAQ. CDR3 in DNA: TGTGCCAGCAGCTTATCAGGGGAAGATAATTCACCCCTCCACTTT. Amino acids: CASSLSGEDNSPLHF.

A note on this clonotype: A much larger clonotype is one base distant, so this may be a read error. Here the CDR3 reads CSASRQACYEQYF. The DNA for the CDR3 is TGCAGTGCCAGCCGACAAGCTTGCTACGAGCAGTACTTC. The J gene is TRBJ2-7, the V gene TRBV20-1; D is undetermined. The length of the CDR3 is 13 residues. With 6 bases removed from V and 3 bases from J, the gap between germline ends came to 15 bases. CDR1 is DFQATT, CDR2 SNEGSKA, per germline (reference sequence).

This chain connects TRBV20-1 to TRBJ2-5; D perhaps matches TRBD2 (5 bases). This CDR3 contains 20 residues. The germline V and J ends were trimmed by 0 bases and 4 bases, with 30 bases remaining between them. Per the germline V gene, CDR1 is DFQATT and CDR2 is SNEGSKA (reference sequence). CDR3 sequence: CSARDSRTGGPDGLGETQYF. The DNA of the CDR3 is TGCAGTGCTAGAGATTCCCGGACTGGCGGACCGGACGGGCTCGGAGAGACCCAGTACTTC.

This sequence joins TRBV15 and TRBJ2-3; 9 bases map to TRBD1. Losses at the gene ends were 5 bases for V and 3 bases for J; bases not matched to a gene: 12. CDR3 length: 17 amino acids. Looked up from germline, CDR1 is LNHNV and CDR2 is YYDKDF (reference sequence). CDR3 in amino acids: CATSGSLTGGATDTQYF. The CDR3 nucleotides read TGTGCCACCAGCGGAAGCCTCACAGGGGGCGCGACAGATACGCAGTATTTT.

This clonotype was recorded at least ten times. The genes are TRBV12-3 or TRBV12-4 and TRBJ1-2, with D unclear. The CDR3 loop spans 13 amino acids. Trimming pared 6 bases from V and 2 bases from J, leaving 10 bases between. CDR3 amino acids: CASSTVQNYGYTF. The CDR3 DNA follows: TGTGCCAGCAGCACAGTTCAAAACTATGGCTACACCTTC.

This clonotype was counted ten times or more. The rearrangement uses TRBV9 and TRBJ2-1, with D possibly TRBD1 on 5 matching bases. V dropped 5 bases and J dropped 3 bases, with 15 bases sitting between them. The CDR3 runs 15 residues. CDR1 is SGDLS and CDR2 is YYNGEE in the germline V gene. CDR3 region: CASSPQGGDYNEQFF. The CDR3 region has the DNA TGTGCCAGCAGTCCTCAGGGTGGGGACTACAATGAGCAGTTCTTC.

The chain's CDR3 is CASSSRGSNGYTF. DNA of the CDR3: TGTGCCAGCAGTTCCAGGGGAAGTAATGGCTACACCTTC. The chain links TRBV12-3 or TRBV12-4 to TRBJ1-2; a weak D match, TRBD1 (6 bases). Trimming pared 4 bases from V and 6 bases from J, leaving 12 bases between. There are 13 residues in the CDR3.

On this clonotype itself: A read error is possible here, since a much larger clone lies one base away. The rearrangement uses TRBV7-9 and TRBJ2-7; D tentatively reads TRBD1 or TRBD2 (7 bases each). Near its end, the DNA agrees better with TRBJ2-4, so the J call may be wrong. The CDR3 is 17 residues long. In germline, CDR1 is SEHNR, CDR2 FQNEAQ (reference sequence). CDR3: CASGLDPRGGAKNIQYF. The CDR3 coding sequence is TGTGCCAGCGGCTTAGACCCCAGGGGGGGAGCCAAAAACATTCAGTACTTC.

The sample holds many counts of this clonotype. The chain employs TRBV3-1 and TRBJ1-2; possible D gene TRBD1, 6 bases. The CDR3 spans 15 residues. Per the germline V gene, CDR1 is LGHDT and CDR2 is YNNKEL (reference sequence). V was shortened by 4 bases and J by 7 bases, with 19 bases between the two germline ends. In DNA form, the CDR3 reads TGTGCCAGCAGCCCAAGGAACACTGACAGGTCTGGCTACACCTTC. Its protein is CASSPRNTDRSGYTF.

Details on this clonotype: The germline gene is not matched at one end of the junction; a read error may be the cause. The J gene is TRBJ2-3, the V gene TRBV20-1; perhaps TRBD2 as D (5 bases). Germline CDR1 and CDR2: DFQATT and SNEGSKA (reference sequence). This CDR3 region has 12 residues. In DNA form, the CDR3 reads TGCAGTACTAGAGTTTCGGGGGATACGCAGTATTTT. The encoded protein is CSTRVSGDTQYF.

The V gene is TRBV6-2 or TRBV6-3, the J gene TRBJ2-5; tentatively, D is TRBD1 (5 bases). Germline V gives CDR1 MNHEY, CDR2 SVGEGT. CDR3 length equals 15 residues. With 3 bases removed from V and 5 bases from J, the gap between germline ends came to 16 bases. The CDR3 spells CASSYGLGVGETQYF. The CDR3 DNA is TGTGCCAGCAGTTATGGGCTAGGGGTGGGGGAGACCCAGTACTTC.